The entry below gives a single T cell receptor (beta chain) sequence along with its context. Its antigen is unknown. Then a second PCR, running about 7 to 11 cycles, was carried out with a sample-barcoded 5' primer and a J-beta primer mix. TCRdb ran MiXCR on the 5' RACE reads and lists one entry per CDR3 protein. Of approximately 900,000 distinct CDR3 sequences detected, roughly 28% appear once; the ten largest clones hold 9.5% to 13%. This record comes from a study of blood T cells in healthy people across ages. Study-level points and caveats: Whereas aged donors had fewer naive CD4+ cells, long-lived donors had more of them and higher diversity.

CDR1 and CDR2 (germline): SGHTA, FQGNSA. The CDR3 consists of 16 residues. V gave up 2 bases and J gave up 4 bases, with 14 bases separating them. These data were also filed under a second study, of T cells of mothers and their children. From that report: Reads recorded for TCR beta CDR3 numbered over 8 million per mother and about 3 million per child.

The sequence derives from a woman between 40 and 50 years old in good health. This sequence joins TRBV7-2 and TRBJ2-2; tentatively, D is TRBD1 (6 bases). Sequences were obtained from blood. The chain's CDR3 is CASSLLKTGVTGELFF. For the CDR3, the DNA is TGTGCCAGCAGCTTACTAAAGACAGGAGTCACCGGGGAGCTGTTTTTT.